These T cell receptor beta chains were read from a single sample in a study of blood T cell repertoires in COVID-19. TCRdb keeps only in-frame clones here, not all; method: immunoSEQ multiplex PCR. The repertoire holds 55,000 to 65,000 clones, with 79% as singletons. Material: peripheral blood. Receptors originate from a man in his 60s with acute or convalescent COVID-19. Each CDR3 is given with its conserved first and last residue. Clone sizes are given selectively: once, few, many, or a class where the clone is expanded.

size	J	V	CDR3
.	TRBJ2-7	TRBV4-1	CASSRQNLAGAEQYF
.	TRBJ2-5	TRBV24-1	CATSDSGQGVWTQYF
once	TRBJ1-2	TRBV4-1	CASSQDAGTGVYGYTF
.	TRBJ1-2	TRBV5-6	CASSFTLRQKYTF
.	TRBJ2-7	TRBV6-5	CASGTGKGNEQYF
.	TRBJ2-3	TRBV6-4	CASSAGSRADTQYF
.	TRBJ1-1	TRBV3-1/TRBV3-2	CASSLVVGGFAEAFF
.	TRBJ1-5	TRBV27	CASSLKTGGPQHF
.	TRBJ2-7	TRBV4-3	CASSQDIGGYEQYF
.	TRBJ1-3	TRBV7-8	CASSAYRVTSGNTIYF
few	TRBJ2-2	TRBV5-8	CASSFGAGTGELFF
.	TRBJ2-3	TRBV7-9	CASVQGGAQGADTQYF
.	TRBJ1-3	TRBV14	CASSQGRVSGNTIYF
.	TRBJ2-3	TRBV24-1	CATSYSSGTSRDTQYF
few	TRBJ1-3	TRBV28	CASSLASPGNTIYF
.	TRBJ1-2	TRBV4-1	CASSARQAQPNYGYTF
.	TRBJ1-6	TRBV9	CASSVGGGYSPLHF
.	TRBJ2-7	TRBV25-1	CASSEYGFPMAEQYF
.	TRBJ1-1	TRBV9	CASSNIRELGTEAFF
.	TRBJ2-7	TRBV2	CASSRTSGYEQYF
.	TRBJ1-2	TRBV7-2	CASSLAAGNGYTF
once	TRBJ1-5	TRBV12-5	CASAAGGGPQHF
.	TRBJ2-7	TRBV5-1	CASSQYGIPTDEQYF
.	TRBJ1-5	TRBV7-2	CASSLAWGPNQPQHF
.	TRBJ1-1	TRBV6-5	CASSYTGSLNTEAFF
.	TRBJ1-2	TRBV29-1	CSAVGRGQGPANYGYTF
.	TRBJ1-1	TRBV18	CASSRGAATAEAFF
few	TRBJ2-5	TRBV18	CASSPLLQQETQYF
once	TRBJ2-7	TRBV9	CASSVGLAVPGISYEQYF